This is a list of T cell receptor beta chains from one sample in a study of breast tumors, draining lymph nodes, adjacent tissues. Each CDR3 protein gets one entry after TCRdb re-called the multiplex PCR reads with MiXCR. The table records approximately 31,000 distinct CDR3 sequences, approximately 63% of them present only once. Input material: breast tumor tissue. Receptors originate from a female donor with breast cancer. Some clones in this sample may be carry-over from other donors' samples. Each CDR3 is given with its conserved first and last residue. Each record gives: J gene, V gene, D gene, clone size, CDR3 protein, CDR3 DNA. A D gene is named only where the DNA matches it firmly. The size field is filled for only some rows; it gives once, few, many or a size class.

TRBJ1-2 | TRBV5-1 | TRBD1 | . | CASSLGSTGEVSGYTF | TGCGCCAGCAGCTTGGGATCGACAGGGGAAGTTAGCGGCTACACCTTC
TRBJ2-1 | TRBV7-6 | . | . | CASSNRLTNEQFF | TGTGCCAGCAGCAACCGACTAACCAATGAGCAGTTCTTC
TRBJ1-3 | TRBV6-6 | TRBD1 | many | CASSYSGQANTIYF | TGTGCCAGCAGTTACTCCGGACAGGCAAACACCATATATTTT
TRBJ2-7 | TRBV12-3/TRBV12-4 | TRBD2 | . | CASSYGLAGDESEQYF | TGTGCCAGCAGTTACGGACTAGCGGGAGACGAGAGCGAGCAGTACTTC
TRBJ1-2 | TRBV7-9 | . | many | CASSAQQQGYYGYPF | TGTGCCAGCAGCGCTCAGCAACAGGGATACTATGGCTACCCCTTC
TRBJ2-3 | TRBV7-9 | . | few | CASSLGMGGLTDTQYF | TGTGCCAGCAGCTTAGGTATGGGGGGCTTGACAGATACGCAGTATTTT
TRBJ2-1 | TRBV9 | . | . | CASSVEGVLSYNEQFF | TGTGCCAGCAGCGTAGAGGGAGTGTTATCCTACAATGAGCAGTTCTTC
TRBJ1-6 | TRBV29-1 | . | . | CSVDYRDGSYNSPLHF | TGCAGCGTCGATTACAGGGACGGGTCCTATAATTCACCCCTCCACTTT
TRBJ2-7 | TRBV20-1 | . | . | CSARDSRTPYEQYF | TGCAGTGCTAGAGATAGCCGGACGCCCTACGAGCAGTACTTC
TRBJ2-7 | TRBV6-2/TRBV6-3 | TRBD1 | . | CASSSRDRGPYEQYF | TGTGCCAGCAGTTCCCGGGACAGGGGACCCTACGAGCAGTACTTC
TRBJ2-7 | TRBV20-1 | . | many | CSASPMAEQYF | TGCAGTGCTAGTCCCATGGCGGAGCAGTACTTC
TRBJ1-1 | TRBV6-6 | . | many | CASSRGARTEAFF | TGTGCCAGCAGTAGGGGGGCGCGCACTGAAGCTTTCTTT
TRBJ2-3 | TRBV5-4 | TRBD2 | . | CASSLVSGGTDTQYF | TGTGCCAGCAGCTTGGTTAGCGGGGGCACAGATACGCAGTATTTT
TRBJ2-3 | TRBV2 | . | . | CASSRLQDTQYF | TGTGCCAGCAGTCGACTGCAAGATACGCAGTATTTT
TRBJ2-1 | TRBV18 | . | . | CASSPPSKLMKFNEQFF | TGTGCCAGCTCACCACCATCGAAGTTAATGAAGTTCAATGAGCAGTTCTTC
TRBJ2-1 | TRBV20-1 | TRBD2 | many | CSARSQGGRSYNEQFF | TGCAGTGCTAGATCCCAGGGCGGGAGAAGCTACAATGAGCAGTTCTTC
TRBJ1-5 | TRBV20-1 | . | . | CSAATGLGNQPQHF | TGCAGTGCAGCCACAGGGTTAGGCAATCAGCCCCAGCATTTT
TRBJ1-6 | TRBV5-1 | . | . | CASSLEGQMNSPLHF | TGCGCCAGCAGCTTGGAAGGACAGATGAATTCACCCCTCCACTTT
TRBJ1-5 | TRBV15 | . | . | CATSSLAPGDQPQHF | TGTGCCACCAGCAGCTTGGCGCCCGGGGATCAGCCCCAGCATTTT
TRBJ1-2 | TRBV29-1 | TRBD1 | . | CSVEGRTGGLYGYTF | TGCAGCGTTGAAGGGAGGACAGGGGGCCTCTATGGCTACACCTTC
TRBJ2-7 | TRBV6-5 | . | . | CASSYGGYYEQYF | TGTGCCAGCAGTTACGGCGGTTACTACGAGCAGTACTTC
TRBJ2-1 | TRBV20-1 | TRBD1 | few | CSAHDRGKLNEQFF | TGCAGTGCCCACGACAGGGGGAAATTAAATGAGCAGTTCTTC
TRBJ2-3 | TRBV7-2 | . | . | CASSLDYSSTDTQYF | TGTGCCAGCAGCTTGGACTACTCTAGCACAGATACGCAGTATTTT
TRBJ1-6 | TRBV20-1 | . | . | CSARIEGNSPLHF | TGCAGTGCTAGGATCGAGGGGAATTCACCCCTCCACTTT
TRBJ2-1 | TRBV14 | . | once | CASSQDLGQRGYNEQFF | TGTGCCAGCAGCCAAGATCTTGGACAGCGGGGCTACAATGAGCAGTTCTTC
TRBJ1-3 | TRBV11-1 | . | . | CASSLAGNTIYF | TGTGCCAGCAGCTTAGCGGGAAACACCATATATTTT
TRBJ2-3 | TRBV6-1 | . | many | CASSGGQGDTQYF | TGTGCCAGCAGCGGGGGCCAAGGAGATACGCAGTATTTT
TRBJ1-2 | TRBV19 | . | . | CASSMGDSYGYTF | TGTGCCAGTAGTATGGGTGACAGCTATGGCTACACCTTC